Below are 11 T cell receptor beta chains sequenced from a single sample in a study of T cells in Graves' hyperthyroidism and ophthalmopathy. Amplified TCR beta CDR3 regions derived from RNA transcripts. During a first-round RT-PCR of the TCR CDR3, the HTBI primer set was used. TCRdb re-called the multiplex PCR reads through MiXCR, storing one row per CDR3 protein. Here the sample spans 700,000 or so distinct CDR3 sequences, roughly 15% being singletons. The source material was blood. The receptors here all came from a man between 18 and 35 years old with Graves' hyperthyroidism.

Many counts were recorded for this clonotype. V is TRBV18 and J is TRBJ1-5; weak D call: TRBD1 (5 bases). Between the trimmed V and J ends, which lost 1 base and 7 bases, there was a span of 8 bases. Germline V gene data show CDR1 as KGHSH and CDR2 as LQKENI. CDR3 length: 13 amino acids. The CDR3 loop reads CASSPHRNQPQHF. The DNA of the CDR3 is TGTGCCAGCTCACCACACAGGAACCAGCCCCAGCATTTT.

The chain combines TRBV15 with TRBJ1-2; 12 bases map to TRBD1. This CDR3 spans 17 amino acids. Germline V gene data show CDR1 as LNHNV and CDR2 as YYDKDF (reference sequence). Trimming at V came to 2 bases and at J to 7 bases, leaving 11 bases not matched to a gene. CDR3 DNA sequence: TGTGCCACCAGCAGATCCCCCGGGACAGGGGGCTCGGGTGGCTACACCTTC. Its protein is CATSRSPGTGGSGGYTF. The full variable domain, completed using reference TRBV15 and TRBJ1-2, is DAMVIQNPRYQVTQFGKPVTLSCSQTLNHNVMYWYQQKSSQAPKLLFHYYDKDFNNEADTPDNFQSRRPNTSFCFLDIRSPGLGDTAMYLCATSRSPGTGGSGGYTFGSGTRLTVV.

This clonotype was detected only a few times. J is TRBJ1-5 and V is TRBV20-1, with unresolved D. The V gene lost 6 bases and the J gene lost 0 bases, with 12 bases spanning the gap. CDR1 and CDR2 from the germline V gene are DFQATT and SNEGSKA (reference sequence). The CDR3 is 14 residues long. CDR3 nucleotides: TGCAGTGCCCTCGGGAGGGCTAGCAATCAGCCCCAGCATTTT. Translation: CSALGRASNQPQHF.

This sequence joins TRBV12-3 or TRBV12-4 and TRBJ2-2; D is uncertain. The CDR3 length is 22 residues. Trimming removed 3 bases from V and 7 bases from J, with 36 bases in between. The CDR3 here is CASSFFVRATRNWSEGFGELFF. CDR3 bases: TGTGCCAGCAGTTTTTTCGTTAGAGCAACAAGGAATTGGTCCGAAGGGTTCGGGGAGCTGTTTTTT.

V gene TRBV29-1 combines with J gene TRBJ1-1; 7 positions match TRBD1. This CDR3 spans 12 amino acids. Per germline, CDR1 SQVTM and CDR2 ANQGSEA. J was trimmed by 5 bases and V by 7 bases; bases with no gene match: 7. In nucleotides, the CDR3 is TGCAGCGGCGACAGGGACTTGACTGAAGCTTTCTTT. It codes for CSGDRDLTEAFF.

The chain joins TRBV7-8 to TRBJ2-7; TRBD1 or TRBD2 may be the D gene (5 bases each). This CDR3 region has 16 residues. CDR1 is SGHVS, CDR2 FQNEAQ, per germline. With 5 bases removed from V and 4 bases from J, the gap between germline ends came to 21 bases. CDR3 amino acids: CASSPAYRGESYEQYF. CDR3 nucleotide sequence: TGTGCCAGCAGCCCCGCATATAGAGGGGAGTCGTACGAGCAGTACTTC.

The V call is TRBV9, the J call TRBJ2-7; no reliable D call. CDR1 is SGDLS, CDR2 YYNGEE, per germline. Deletions cut 3 bases from V and 3 bases from J, with 13 bases between. The CDR3 sequence is 14 residues long. CDR3 DNA sequence: TGTGCCAGCAGCGAGACCCTCTCGGGCTACGAGCAGTACTTC. Translated, it gives CASSETLSGYEQYF.

This clonotype showed up many times. The chain carries TRBV5-1 and TRBJ2-1, with TRBD2 identical over 9 bases. After removal of 4 bases from V and 7 bases from J, the junction contained 15 bases not matched to a gene. This CDR3 has 17 amino acids. Germline assignment: CDR1 SGHRS and CDR2 YFSETQ. The CDR3 loop is CASSRIAGVFGGNEQFF. The CDR3 DNA reads TGCGCCAGCAGCCGTATAGCGGGAGTCTTTGGGGGGAATGAGCAGTTCTTC.

This clonotype appeared many times. The chain carries TRBV7-9 and TRBJ2-2, with D maybe TRBD2 (5 bases). V was trimmed by 0 bases and J by 3 bases, leaving 5 bases between them. The CDR3 contains 14 residues. Looked up from germline, CDR1 is SEHNR and CDR2 is FQNEAQ (reference sequence). The CDR3 region has the DNA TGTGCCAGCAGCTTAGCGGAGGACACCGGGGAGCTGTTTTTT. This translates into CASSLAEDTGELFF. The complete variable domain, with remaining parts taken from reference TRBV7-9 and TRBJ2-2, reads DTGVSQNPRHKITKRGQNVTFRCDPISEHNRLYWYRQTLGQGPEFLTYFQNEAQLEKSRLLSDRFSAERPKGSFSTLEIQRTEQGDSAMYLCASSLAEDTGELFFGEGSRLTVL.

The V gene is TRBV7-2, the J gene TRBJ2-7; 8 nucleotides agree with TRBD2. Germline loops: CDR1 SGHTA, CDR2 FQGNSA. V lost 1 base and J lost 0; bases outside the gene matches: 5. CDR3 length equals 16 residues. This chain's CDR3 is CASSLGGTRFSYEQYF. CDR3 bases: TGTGCCAGCAGCTTAGGGGGGACTAGGTTCTCCTACGAGCAGTACTTC.

This clonotype was recorded a few times. This chain uses TRBV9 with TRBJ2-1; D gene uncertain. V dropped 7 bases and J dropped 0 bases, with 11 bases sitting between them. The CDR3 is made up of 14 amino acids. From germline, CDR1 is SGDLS and CDR2 YYNGEE. CDR3 protein: CASGVASSYNEQFF. CDR3 sequence (DNA): TGTGCCAGCGGGGTCGCGAGCTCCTACAATGAGCAGTTCTTC.